A selection of T cell receptor beta chains follows, all from one sample in a study of blood T cell repertoires in COVID-19. TCRdb's table, derived via immunoSEQ multiplex PCR, lists solely in-frame clones and lacks some. The sample lists 200,000 to 300,000 clones; approximately 90% were seen once. Material for sequencing was PBMCs or T cells enriched from blood (not recorded which). The receptors here all came from a man in his fifties who had been exposed to COVID-19. Each CDR3 is given with its conserved first and last residue. A D gene is named only where the DNA matches it firmly. Part of the rows lack a size; the others show once, few, many or a class for expanded clones.

j_gene,abundance,v_gene,d_gene,CDR3nt,CDR3aa
TRBJ2-5,-,TRBV5-1,-,TGCGCCAGCACTCTAAAGGGGGTCGAGGAGACCCAGTACTTC,CASTLKGVEETQYF
TRBJ2-1,-,TRBV7-3,TRBD1,TGTGCCAGCAGCCAAAGGGACAGACCCAGCTCCTACAATGAGCAGTTCTTC,CASSQRDRPSSYNEQFF
TRBJ1-1,-,TRBV7-2,-,TGTGCCAGCAGCGTCGGGACACTAAAAGCTTTCTTT,CASSVGTLKAFF
TRBJ2-7,-,TRBV19,TRBD1,TGTGCCAGTAGTATTTGGTCAGGGGGCGAGCAGTACTTC,CASSIWSGGEQYF
TRBJ1-5,many,TRBV9,TRBD1,TGTGCCAGCAGCGCTACCGGGACAGGGAATCAGCCCCAGCATTTT,CASSATGTGNQPQHF
TRBJ2-1,-,TRBV11-2,TRBD2,TGTGCCAGCAGTTTACTAGCGAACTACAATGAGCAGTTCTTC,CASSLLANYNEQFF
TRBJ1-4,once,TRBV18,-,TGTGCCAGCTCATCGGACGGACTTAATGAAAAACTGTTTTTT,CASSSDGLNEKLFF
TRBJ2-7,-,TRBV7-9,TRBD2,TGTGCCAGCAGCTTAGTGGGGGGGGACCTGTACTTC,CASSLVGGDLYF
TRBJ2-2,-,TRBV24-1,TRBD2,TGTGCCACCAGTGACCAGACTAGCGGTAGGAGGGGGGAGCTGTTTTTT,CATSDQTSGRRGELFF
TRBJ1-1,-,TRBV27,TRBD1,TGTGCCAGCAGTGGACAGGGAAGGACTGAAGCTTTCTTT,CASSGQGRTEAFF
TRBJ2-7,few,TRBV7-9,-,TGTGCCAGCAGCCACTTGAGTAGTTACGAGCAGTACTTC,CASSHLSSYEQYF
TRBJ1-4,-,TRBV18,TRBD1,TGTGCCACCACGGGACAGGGGCTCGAAAAACTGTTTTTT,CATTGQGLEKLFF
TRBJ2-5,-,TRBV11-3,TRBD1,TGTGCCAGCAGCTCGAACCCTACAGGGGATCAAGAGACCCAGTACTTC,CASSSNPTGDQETQYF
TRBJ1-2,-,TRBV7-2,TRBD1,TGTGCCAGCAGCACCGGGACAGGAAACTATGGCTACACCTTC,CASSTGTGNYGYTF
TRBJ2-3,-,TRBV2,TRBD2,TGTGCCAGCAGTAGGACTAGCGGGAGAGATACGCAGTATTTT,CASSRTSGRDTQYF
TRBJ2-2,-,TRBV2,TRBD1,TGTGCCAGCAGACACGACAGGGGCGCCGGGGAGCTGTTTTTT,CASRHDRGAGELFF
TRBJ2-1,-,TRBV5-4,-,TGTGCCAGCAGCTTGGGCCAGGTATACAATGAGCAGTTCTTC,CASSLGQVYNEQFF
TRBJ1-2,-,TRBV28,-,TGTGCCAGCAGTTTAGGACAGTACTATGGCTACACCTTC,CASSLGQYYGYTF
TRBJ1-5,-,TRBV7-8,TRBD1,TGTGCCAGCAGCTTAATTCCAGGGGGCAGTGAGCCCCAGCATTTT,CASSLIPGGSEPQHF